This T cell receptor (beta chain) was recorded in a study of blood T cell repertoires in COVID-19. This CDR3 comprises 14 residues. CDR1 and CDR2 (germline): SGDLS, YYNGEE. The J segment lost 8 bases and the V segment lost 4 bases, leaving 5 bases of the junction unmatched. TCRdb's copy holds only in-frame clones and misses some; the assay was immunoSEQ multiplex PCR. The table records 200,000 or so clones, more than 70% of them present only once. The clonotype comes from a woman aged 40 to 50 who had recovered from COVID-19. The chain recombines TRBV9 with TRBJ2-1; 11 bases fit TRBD1. Sample: peripheral blood. The CDR3 region has the DNA TGTGCCAGCAGCCCGCGGACAGGGGGCGATGAGCAGTTCTTC. Protein sequence: CASSPRTGGDEQFF.